A single T cell receptor beta chain is shown here with its context. The data were obtained in a study of shared T cell receptors in the human thymus. Repertoires were generated with immunoSEQ multiplex PCR, while TCRdb's copy carries only in-frame clones and drops some. Of almost 550,000 clones in the sample, 78% were seen once. This CDR3 comprises 15 residues. Trimming removed 4 bases from V and 6 bases from J; junction bases left unmatched: 12. The V gene's germline CDR1 is SQVTM and CDR2 ANQGSEA. These data were also reused for a study on human thymus T cells.

This TCR was recovered from a boy in the first two years of life with a congenital heart defect. The rearrangement joins TRBV29-1 to TRBJ2-1, with 7 bases lining up with TRBD2. The sample taken for sequencing was thymocytes. This CDR3 is CSVAGTKPTGNEQFF. The CDR3 DNA sequence: TGCAGCGTTGCCGGGACTAAACCTACGGGCAATGAGCAGTTCTTC.